What follows are 11 T cell receptor beta chains derived from one specimen sequenced in a study of vaccination effects on CD4 cells after COVID-19. Before any sequencing was done, the ViraFEST assay used viral peptide pools to expand antigen-specific CD4+ T cells. Once cultured for 10 days, the cells underwent separation to obtain CD4+ T cells. Nucleocapsid antibody tests were negative, and the vaccine recipients had no prior SARS-CoV-2 infection. No antigen has been identified for these receptors. Generated by immunoSEQ multiplex PCR, the TCRdb table keeps only in-frame clones and is missing some. The table lists roughly 35,000 clones, 66% of them singletons. Sample: CD4+ T cells from PBMCs cultured with HCoV-OC43 spike peptides, taken before COVID-19 vaccination. Subset denoted: HCoV-OC43 spike overlapping peptide pool stimulation. These receptors all stem from a human donor who received a COVID-19 vaccine.

The chain recombines TRBV5-1 with TRBJ2-7, with 8 bases that match TRBD1. V lost 0 bases to trimming and J lost 3 bases; unmatched junction nucleotides: 2. Germline loops: CDR1 SGHRS, CDR2 YFSETQ. The CDR3 totals 14 residues. This CDR3 is CASSLEGQGYEQYF. The CDR3 DNA is TGCGCCAGCAGCTTGGAAGGACAGGGCTACGAGCAGTACTTC.

The chain employs TRBV5-4 and TRBJ2-3; TRBD1 matches 7 bases. CDR1 is SGHNT, CDR2 YYREEE, per germline (reference sequence). The trim removed 0 bases at V and 5 bases at J, leaving 6 bases unmatched. This CDR3 contains 15 residues. CDR3 nucleotides: TGTGCCAGCAGCTTGGATCAGGGGGTAGTAGATACGCAGTATTTT. The encoded protein is CASSLDQGVVDTQYF. The full variable domain, rest sourced from reference TRBV5-4 and TRBJ2-3, is ETGVTQSPTHLIKTRGQQVTLRCSSQSGHNTVSWYQQALGQGPQFIFQYYREEENGRGNFPPRFSGLQFPNYSSELNVNALELDDSALYLCASSLDQGVVDTQYFGPGTRLTVL.

The chain recombines TRBV1 with TRBJ2-5; TRBD1, the table's D call, lacks a check against the DNA. TRBV1 is annotated as a pseudogene. The CDR3 length is 20 residues. The CDR3: CTSSRTGTGDPFSNQETQYF. The CDR3 nucleotides are TGCACCAGCAGCCGAACCGGGACAGGGGACCCATTCTCCAACCAAGAGACCCAGTACTTC.

This chain uses TRBV11-2 with TRBJ1-2; 10 nucleotides align to TRBD1. The CDR3 loop spans 17 amino acids. The junction had 5 bases not matched to a gene; V was cut back by 0 bases and J by 1 base. Germline CDR1 SGHAT, CDR2 FQNNGV. The CDR3: CASSLDLGQGNNYGYTF. CDR3 nucleotides: TGTGCCAGCAGCTTAGATCTGGGACAGGGGAATAACTATGGCTACACCTTC.

V is TRBV24-1 and J is TRBJ2-1; 8 bases align to TRBD2. Germline CDR1 KGHDR, CDR2 SFDVKD. V shed 6 bases and J 3 bases; nucleotides not matched to a gene: 9. The CDR3 spans 16 residues. The CDR3 sequence is CATSKSTSGLYNEQFF. CDR3 DNA: TGTGCCACCAGTAAGAGTACTAGCGGACTCTACAATGAGCAGTTCTTC.

The rearrangement uses TRBV9 and TRBJ1-4; D uncertain. This CDR3 has 15 amino acids. From germline, CDR1 is SGDLS and CDR2 YYNGEE. V was cut by 3 bases and J by 7 bases, with 16 bases left in between. The CDR3 sequence is CASSARILGAEKLFF. The DNA of the CDR3 is TGTGCCAGCAGCGCACGGATCCTTGGTGCTGAAAAACTGTTTTTT.

This chain links TRBV6-5 with TRBJ1-2, with D possibly being TRBD1 (6 bases). Germline assignment: CDR1 MNHEY and CDR2 SVGAGI. V lost 6 bases to trimming and J lost 9 bases, with 17 bases between them. The CDR3 is made up of 13 amino acids. CDR3 protein: CASRTPTGPSYTF. The DNA of the CDR3 is TGTGCCAGCAGAACTCCTACAGGGCCCAGCTACACCTTC.

This chain joins TRBV18 and TRBJ1-6, with D hard to call. The V end was cut by 8 bases, the J end by 8 bases, with 25 bases between. Germline-derived CDR1 and CDR2 are KGHSH and LQKENI. This CDR3 is 17 amino acids long. In DNA form, the CDR3 reads TGTGCCAGCACCCGAGGCCGTTTGGGGTCGATGGATTCACCCCTCCACTTT. It specifies CASTRGRLGSMDSPLHF.

V and J are TRBV5-1 and TRBJ2-3; the match to TRBD2 covers 15 bases. The length of the CDR3 is 15 residues. With 3 bases clipped from V and 5 bases from J, the junction kept 1 base outside the gene matches. Per germline, CDR1 SGHRS and CDR2 YFSETQ. The CDR3 DNA follows: TGCGCCAGCAGCTCGGGACTAGCGGGAGGAGATACGCAGTATTTT. Translation gives CASSSGLAGGDTQYF.

The rearrangement uses TRBV5-1 and TRBJ1-3; tentatively, D is TRBD1 (6 bases). Germline CDR1 is SGHRS and CDR2 is YFSETQ. Trimming took off 1 base at V and 4 bases at J, with 9 bases between the two ends. The CDR3 covers 14 residues. As DNA, the CDR3 is TGCGCCAGCAGCTTGACAGGGTCAGGAAACACCATATATTTT. This sequence encodes CASSLTGSGNTIYF.

V usage is TRBV5-1 and J usage is TRBJ2-2, with D perhaps being TRBD1 or TRBD2 (9 bases each). This CDR3 comprises 14 residues. V dropped 9 bases and J dropped 5 bases, with 17 bases sitting between them. Germline assignment: CDR1 SGHRS and CDR2 YFSETQ. CDR3 loop: CATSSGTGTGELFF. The CDR3 DNA reads TGCGCCACCTCTAGCGGGACAGGGACCGGGGAGCTGTTTTTT.